This TCR beta chain was found in a study of patients and donors after allogeneic stem cell transplantation. This clonotype has more than one count but fewer than ten. Trimming took 4 bases from V and 5 from J, leaving 9 bases between them. This CDR3 is 14 amino acids long. Germline-derived CDR1 and CDR2 are LGHDT and YNNKEL (reference sequence). TCRdb itself ran the RT-PCR reads through MiXCR, one entry per CDR3 protein. Of a few hundred thousand distinct CDR3 sequences in the sample, roughly two fifths were seen once. What was sequenced was blood, either unsorted or a sorted T cell fraction (not recorded which). The V and J genes are TRBV3-1 and TRBJ1-6; D not resolved. The receptor was derived from a human donor who was either an allogeneic HSCT recipient or a stem cell or donor lymphocyte infusion donor (not recorded which). It is not recorded whose cells these are; they may come from a transplant donor. The CDR3 DNA sequence: TGTGCCAGCAGCCTGAACGGAGATAATTCACCCCTCCACTTT. This gives the protein CASSLNGDNSPLHF. Variable domain in full (rest from reference TRBV3-1 and TRBJ1-6): DTAVSQTPKYLVTQMGNDKSIKCEQNLGHDTMYWYKQDSKKFLKIMFSYNNKELIINETVPNRFSPKSPDKAHLNLHINSLELGDSAVYFCASSLNGDNSPLHFGNGTRLTVT.